This entry features one TCR beta chain sequence. As originally analysed: How many nucleated cells were present was estimated from reference gene primer amplification. Repertoires were generated with immunoSEQ multiplex PCR, while TCRdb's copy carries only in-frame clones and drops some. V, J and clone size are taken as reported in that table, and D and trimming were inferred from the DNA itself. Here the sample spans around 300,000 clones, 85% to 90% being singletons. This entry belongs to a study of blood T cell repertoires in COVID-19. Turning to the study itself: Material from acute and convalescent COVID-19 was sourced from the United States, Italy and Spain. In each case, the material was cDNA or gDNA derived from T cells, B-cell-depleted T cells, or PBMCs.

With V trimmed by 0 bases and J by 0 bases, 4 bases remained unmatched. This CDR3 has 17 residues. The germline V gene has CDR1 SGHAT and CDR2 FQNNGV. Recruited during active infection, patients (from Seattle) were subsequently followed longitudinally. This clonotype originated in a woman aged 30 to 39 with COVID-19, enrolled during active disease. The sample consisted of peripheral blood. The rearrangement joins TRBV11-2 to TRBJ2-7; 11 nucleotides line up with TRBD1. This CDR3 is CASSLDSGQGVSYEQYF. DNA of the CDR3: TGTGCCAGCAGCTTAGATTCGGGACAGGGGGTCTCCTACGAGCAGTACTTC.